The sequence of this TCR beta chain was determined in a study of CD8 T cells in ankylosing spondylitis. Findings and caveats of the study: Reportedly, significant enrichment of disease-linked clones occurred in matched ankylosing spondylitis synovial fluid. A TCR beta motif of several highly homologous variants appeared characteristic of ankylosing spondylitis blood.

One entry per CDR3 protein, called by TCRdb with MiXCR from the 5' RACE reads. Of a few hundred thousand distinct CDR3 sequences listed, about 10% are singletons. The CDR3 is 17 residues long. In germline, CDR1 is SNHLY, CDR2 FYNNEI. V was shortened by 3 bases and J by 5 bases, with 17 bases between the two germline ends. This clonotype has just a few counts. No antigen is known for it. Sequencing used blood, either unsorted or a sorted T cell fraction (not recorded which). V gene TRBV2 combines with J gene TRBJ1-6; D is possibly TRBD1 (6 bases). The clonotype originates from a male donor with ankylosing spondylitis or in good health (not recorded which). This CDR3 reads CASSERRGQLNNSPLHF. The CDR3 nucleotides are TGTGCCAGCAGTGAGAGGCGCGGACAGCTCAATAATTCACCCCTCCACTTT.